Shown below are 30 T cell receptor beta chains from a single sample sequenced in a study of cytomegalovirus exposure and HLA in healthy donors (dated by TCRdb to the late 2010s). The library was generated by the immunoSEQ multiplex PCR assay. The multiplex PCR relied on a mix of 60 forward primers for TCR Vbeta segments and 13 reverse primers for TCR Jbeta segments. The immuneACCESS repertoire file appears here via TCRdb, limited to in-frame rearrangements. These files lack a portion of the clones; in checked studies, under half of the deficit traces to unresolved V genes, and the cause of the others is not known. Within this sample are 130,000 or so clones, with 65% to 85% of them counted one time only. Around 1.5% of the sample is held by the ten biggest clonotypes. The sequenced material came from PBMCs. These receptors were obtained from a woman aged 18-29 years in good health and CMV-seronegative.

The sample holds a few counts of this clone. V usage is TRBV4-1 and J usage is TRBJ2-6; 8 bases are shared with TRBD1. Germline V gene data show CDR1 as MGHRA and CDR2 as YSYEKL. V gave up 0 bases and J gave up 1 base; unmatched junction bases: 5. The CDR3 runs 18 residues. CDR3 protein: CASSQDPGGRSGANVLTF. DNA for the CDR3: TGCGCCAGCAGCCAAGATCCAGGGGGCAGGTCTGGGGCCAACGTCCTGACTTTC.

This clone was counted many times. The chain joins TRBV9 to TRBJ2-5; TRBD2 agrees at 9 bases. Trimming at V came to 0 bases and at J to 5 bases, leaving 5 bases not matched to a gene. The length of the CDR3 is 15 residues. Germline CDR1 is SGDLS and CDR2 is YYNGEE. DNA for the CDR3: TGTGCCAGCAGCGTAGGAGTTGCGGGAGGGGAGACCCAGTACTTC. Translating gives CASSVGVAGGETQYF.

The V gene is TRBV30, the J gene TRBJ2-1, with 8 bases identical to TRBD2. CDR1 and CDR2 from the germline V gene are GTSNPN and SVGIG (reference sequence). This CDR3 comprises 16 residues. Trimming cost V 2 bases and J 4 bases; bases outside gene matches: 10. DNA of the CDR3: TGTGCCTGGAGTCCACGGACCCCGGGGGGGTACAATGAGCAGTTCTTC. Its protein product is CAWSPRTPGGYNEQFF. The full variable domain, with the rest looked up from reference TRBV30 and TRBJ2-1, is SQTIHQWPATLVQPVGSPLSLECTVEGTSNPNLYWYRQAAGRGLQLLFYSVGIGQISSEVPQNLSASRPQDRQFILSSKKLLLSDSGFYLCAWSPRTPGGYNEQFFGPGTRLTVL.

The chain employs TRBV7-6 and TRBJ1-5; D gene unclear. The V end lost 5 bases, the J end lost 5 bases, and 16 bases lay between the germline ends. CDR3 size: 15 residues. Germline V gene lookup returns CDR1 SGHVS and CDR2 FNYEAQ. Written as DNA, the CDR3 is TGTGCCAGCAGCCAAACCGGAGGGAGAGATCAGCCCCAGCATTTT. Translation: CASSQTGGRDQPQHF.

The chain is built from TRBV4-1 and TRBJ2-1; TRBD2 aligns across 9 bases. Germline V lookup: CDR1 MGHRA, CDR2 YSYEKL. This CDR3 spans 17 amino acids. V was pared by 0 bases and J by 6 bases, with 9 bases of the junction left unmatched. The DNA for the CDR3 is TGCGCCAGCAGCCAAGATCCCGCGGGAGGGCTTGGCAATGAGCAGTTCTTC. Its protein product is CASSQDPAGGLGNEQFF.

The chain has TRBV18 and TRBJ2-1; 13 nucleotides match TRBD2. The length of the CDR3 is 16 residues. J gave up 7 bases and V 0 bases, and 3 bases lay outside the gene matches. Germline V gene lookup returns CDR1 KGHSH and CDR2 LQKENI. CDR3 sequence: CASSPPGLAGRNEQFF. Here the CDR3 DNA reads TGTGCCAGCTCACCACCGGGACTAGCGGGACGGAATGAGCAGTTCTTC.

This chain links TRBV6-1 with TRBJ1-2; D might be TRBD1 (5 bases). The germline V gene has CDR1 MNHNS and CDR2 SASEGT. The CDR3 sequence is 13 residues long. Trimming left V 5 bases short and J 8 bases short, with 15 bases between. The CDR3 loop reads CASSPGGKGGYTF. In DNA form, the CDR3 reads TGTGCCAGCAGTCCCGGGGGGAAGGGAGGCTACACCTTC.

The rearrangement uses TRBV6-1 and TRBJ1-5; 7 bases map to TRBD1. The CDR3 covers 14 residues. Trimming removed 7 bases from V and 7 bases from J; junction bases left unmatched: 10. The germline gives CDR1 MNHNS, CDR2 SASEGT. This CDR3 is CASTPVRGEQPQHF. CDR3 DNA sequence: TGTGCCAGCACCCCGGTCAGGGGGGAACAGCCCCAGCATTTT.

This chain uses TRBV27 with TRBJ2-5, with 8 bases that match TRBD1. V dropped 9 bases and J dropped 2; count of bases not matched to a gene: 11. Germline CDR1 is MNHEY and CDR2 is SMNVEV (reference sequence). CDR3 length: 15 residues. The CDR3 spells CARPSTGEQQETQYF. DNA of the CDR3: TGTGCCAGGCCCTCGACAGGGGAGCAACAAGAGACCCAGTACTTC.

This chain joins TRBV5-1 and TRBJ1-4; D is undetermined. The CDR3 contains 14 residues. The germline CDR1 and CDR2 sequences are SGHRS and YFSETQ. The V end was cut by 0 bases, the J end by 5 bases, with 8 bases between. The CDR3 sequence: CASSLARENEKLFF. The CDR3 bases are TGCGCCAGCAGCTTGGCCCGAGAGAATGAAAAACTGTTTTTT.

This clone was picked up a small number of times. The CDR3: CASSVSGNQPQHF. The CDR3 DNA follows: TGTGCCAGCAGTGTATCCGGCAATCAGCCCCAGCATTTT. The chain recombines TRBV2 with TRBJ1-5; D is uncertain. In germline, CDR1 is SNHLY, CDR2 FYNNEI. The CDR3 length is 13 residues. The V gene lost 4 bases and the J gene lost 2 bases, with 6 bases spanning the gap.

CDR3 DNA: TGTGCCAGCAGCGGACAGGGCCCGTACGAGCAGTACTTC. Translated, it gives CASSGQGPYEQYF. This chain connects TRBV13 to TRBJ2-5; 8 bases line up with TRBD1. The J call is doubtful: the DNA matches TRBJ2-7 better. Germline V gene sequence: CDR1 PRHDT, CDR2 FYEKMQ (reference sequence). This CDR3 contains 13 residues.

The J gene is TRBJ2-5, the V gene TRBV19; D gene unclear. CDR3 length: 13 amino acids. The ends were cut back, 1 base at V and 5 bases at J, with 8 bases in the middle. The germline V gene has CDR1 LNHDA and CDR2 SQIVND (reference sequence). The chain's CDR3 is CASSIVPRETQYF. The CDR3 nucleotides read TGTGCCAGTAGTATAGTTCCGAGGGAGACCCAGTACTTC.

The chain recombines TRBV5-1 with TRBJ2-2; no reliable D call. V dropped 5 bases and J dropped 1 base, with 9 bases sitting between them. Germline V gives CDR1 SGHRS, CDR2 YFSETQ. The CDR3 runs to 14 residues. Here the CDR3 DNA reads TGCGCCAGCAGGAGGCAAGGGAACACCGGGGAGCTGTTTTTT. This encodes CASRRQGNTGELFF.

The gene calls are TRBV14 and TRBJ1-2, with D maybe TRBD1 (5 bases). In germline, CDR1 is SGHDN, CDR2 FVKESK. V lost 4 bases to trimming and J lost 6 bases, with 15 bases between them. The CDR3 runs 14 residues. The CDR3 reads CASSLLGAGNGYTF. CDR3 DNA: TGTGCCAGCAGCCTGCTCGGAGCAGGGAATGGCTACACCTTC.

V and J are TRBV27 and TRBJ2-1, with D possibly being TRBD2 (6 bases). The CDR3 length is 16 residues. From germline, CDR1 is MNHEY and CDR2 SMNVEV (reference sequence). The V gene lost 5 bases and the J gene lost 8 bases, with 22 bases spanning the gap. CDR3 loop: CASSPYQTGELDEQFF. CDR3 bases: TGTGCCAGCAGTCCCTATCAAACGGGAGAGCTGGATGAGCAGTTCTTC.

The rearrangement joins TRBV4-1 to TRBJ2-7, with 12 positions matching TRBD2. From germline, CDR1 is MGHRA and CDR2 YSYEKL. The V segment lost 4 bases and the J segment 1 base; nucleotides outside the gene matches: 5. This CDR3 is 16 amino acids long. This chain's CDR3 is CASSLQTSGRSYEQYF. DNA of the CDR3: TGCGCCAGCAGCCTGCAAACTAGCGGGAGGTCCTACGAGCAGTACTTC.

The CDR3 region is CASSLPYPYGYTF. The CDR3 coding sequence is TGTGCCAGCAGTTTACCCTATCCCTATGGCTACACCTTC. V and J are TRBV28 and TRBJ1-2; D is ambiguous. Between the trimmed V and J ends, which lost 2 bases and 4 bases, there was a span of 8 bases. Germline lookup yields CDR1 MDHEN and CDR2 SYDVKM. The CDR3 loop spans 13 amino acids.

The V call is TRBV27, the J call TRBJ1-1, with D possibly being TRBD1 (5 bases). Germline V gene sequence: CDR1 MNHEY, CDR2 SMNVEV (reference sequence). The CDR3 runs to 13 residues. V was trimmed by 8 bases and J by 5 bases, leaving 15 bases between them. The chain's CDR3 is CASGSSQGTEAFF. CDR3 bases: TGTGCCAGCGGCTCATCTCAGGGAACTGAAGCTTTCTTT.

This rearrangement joins TRBV5-1 to TRBJ2-1, with TRBD2 matching over 8 bases. The germline gives CDR1 SGHRS, CDR2 YFSETQ. The CDR3 loop spans 15 amino acids. V was clipped by 1 base and J by 7 bases; unmatched bases: 7. CDR3 loop: CASSLSGRAENEQFF. CDR3 DNA: TGCGCCAGCAGCTTGTCCGGGAGGGCCGAAAATGAGCAGTTCTTC.

V and J are TRBV28 and TRBJ2-2; D ambiguous. This CDR3 comprises 13 residues. V was pared by 5 bases and J by 4 bases, with 8 bases between. Germline V gene data show CDR1 as MDHEN and CDR2 as SYDVKM. The CDR3 DNA follows: TGTGCCAGCAGTCCGCGAATCACCGGGGAGCTGTTTTTT. Residues: CASSPRITGELFF.

V usage is TRBV27 and J usage is TRBJ2-1, with D possibly matching TRBD2 (5 bases). Germline assignment: CDR1 MNHEY and CDR2 SMNVEV (reference sequence). The CDR3 covers 13 residues. Between the trimmed V and J ends, which lost 3 bases and 5 bases, there was a span of 8 bases. The DNA of the CDR3 is TGTGCCAGCAGTTTTTCGGGAAACAATGAGCAGTTCTTC. Amino acid sequence: CASSFSGNNEQFF.

This sequence joins TRBV7-9 and TRBJ2-7, with D maybe TRBD2 (7 bases). Per germline, CDR1 SEHNR and CDR2 FQNEAQ (reference sequence). The V and J ends lost 1 base and 4 bases respectively, with 11 bases between them. CDR3 length equals 14 residues. In DNA, the CDR3 is TGTGCCAGCAGCTTAGAGGGGGGGAGGTACGAGCAGTACTTC. Protein sequence: CASSLEGGRYEQYF.

The chain couples TRBV6-5 to TRBJ2-7; maybe TRBD1 (5 bases). The CDR3 spans 15 residues. V lost 5 bases and J lost 3, with 17 bases in between. Germline V gene sequence: CDR1 MNHEY, CDR2 SVGAGI. CDR3 DNA: TGTGCCAGCAGTACAACTTGGACACATTACTACGAGCAGTACTTC. Protein: CASSTTWTHYYEQYF.

This clone has just a few counts. The chain uses TRBV2 and TRBJ1-4; D might be TRBD1 (5 bases). V lost 8 bases to trimming and J lost 1 base, with 14 bases between them. Per the germline V gene, CDR1 is SNHLY and CDR2 is FYNNEI. The CDR3 spans 15 residues. The CDR3 coding sequence is TGTGCCAGCCGGTGGGCCCAGGGAACTAATGAAAAACTGTTTTTT. This gives the protein CASRWAQGTNEKLFF.

The V and J genes are TRBV10-3 and TRBJ1-5; D is uncertain. The germline V gene has CDR1 ENHRY and CDR2 SYGVKD. The CDR3 loop spans 13 amino acids. The V gene lost 10 bases and the J gene lost 4 bases, with 14 bases spanning the gap. The CDR3 loop is CASGKAGNQPQHF. The CDR3 DNA reads as TGTGCCAGCGGGAAGGCCGGGAATCAGCCCCAGCATTTT.

The J gene is TRBJ2-2, the V gene TRBV5-8; the match to TRBD1 covers 10 bases. CDR3 length: 17 amino acids. Trimming cost V 4 bases and J 4 bases; bases outside gene matches: 10. The germline CDR1 and CDR2 sequences are SGHTS and YDEGEE. CDR3 nucleotides: TGTGCCAGCAGCCACGTGACAGGGGGCGCGGGCACCGGGGAGCTGTTTTTT. This codes for CASSHVTGGAGTGELFF.

The V gene is TRBV5-1, the J gene TRBJ1-1; 11 bases are a match to TRBD1. Germline CDR1 SGHRS, CDR2 YFSETQ. V was pared by 5 bases and J by 6 bases, with 12 bases of the junction left unmatched. This CDR3 region has 16 residues. In DNA form, the CDR3 reads TGCGCCAGCAGGGTTGGGGCGGGACAGGGGGACCCTGAAGCTTTCTTT. Encoded protein: CASRVGAGQGDPEAFF. Filled out from reference TRBV5-1 and TRBJ1-1, the complete variable domain reads KAGVTQTPRYLIKTRGQQVTLSCSPISGHRSVSWYQQTPGQGLQFLFEYFSETQRNKGNFPGRFSGRQFSNSRSEMNVSTLELGDSALYLCASRVGAGQGDPEAFFGQGTRLTVV.

This chain links TRBV18 with TRBJ1-1; TRBD1 is a possible D gene (5 bases). The CDR3 is 16 amino acids. Trimming cost V 6 bases and J 0 bases, with 17 bases left between them. CDR1 KGHSH and CDR2 LQKENI come from the germline V gene. Written as DNA, the CDR3 is TGTGCCAGCTCTTCGGGACGGGGGACGGTGAACACTGAAGCTTTCTTT. This gives the protein CASSSGRGTVNTEAFF. Together with reference TRBV18 and TRBJ1-1, the CDR3 gives the full variable domain: NAGVMQNPRHLVRRRGQEARLRCSPMKGHSHVYWYRQLPEEGLKFMVYLQKENIIDESGMPKERFSAEFPKEGPSILRIQQVVRGDSAAYFCASSSGRGTVNTEAFFGQGTRLTVV.

This chain connects TRBV30 to TRBJ2-1, with a tentative D call TRBD2 (5 bases). V was cut by 3 bases and J by 7 bases, with 19 bases left in between. CDR1 is GTSNPN, CDR2 SVGIG, per germline (reference sequence). The CDR3 extends over 15 amino acids. The CDR3 coding sequence is TGTGCCTGGAGCGGACTTTGGGGAAGGGCGAATGAGCAGTTCTTC. Its translation: CAWSGLWGRANEQFF.